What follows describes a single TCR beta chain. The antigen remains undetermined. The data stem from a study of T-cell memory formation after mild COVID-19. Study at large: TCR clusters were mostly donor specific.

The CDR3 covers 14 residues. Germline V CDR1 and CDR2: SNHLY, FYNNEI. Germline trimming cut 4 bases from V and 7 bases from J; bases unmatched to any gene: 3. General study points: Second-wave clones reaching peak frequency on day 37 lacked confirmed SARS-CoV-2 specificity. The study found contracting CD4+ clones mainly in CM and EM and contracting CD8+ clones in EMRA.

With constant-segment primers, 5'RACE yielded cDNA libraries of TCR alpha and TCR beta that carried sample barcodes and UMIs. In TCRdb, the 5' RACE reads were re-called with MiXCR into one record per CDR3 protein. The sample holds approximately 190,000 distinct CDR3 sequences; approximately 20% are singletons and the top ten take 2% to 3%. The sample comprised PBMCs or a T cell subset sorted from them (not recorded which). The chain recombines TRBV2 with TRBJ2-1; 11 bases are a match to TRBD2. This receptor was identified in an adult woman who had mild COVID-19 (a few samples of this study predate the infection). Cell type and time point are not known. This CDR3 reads CASSVAGGKNEQFF. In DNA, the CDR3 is TGTGCCAGCAGTGTAGCGGGGGGGAAGAATGAGCAGTTCTTC.